The next 26 T cell receptor beta chains were all read from a single sample in a study of blood T cell repertoires in COVID-19. This table comes from immunoSEQ multiplex PCR, and its TCRdb copy is limited to in-frame clones, with some not included. The sample has about 60,000 clones, about 86% seen once; the top ten hold over 4%. The sample was peripheral blood. These receptor sequences come from a man in his sixties with acute or convalescent COVID-19.

The table lists this clone with a count of one. The gene calls are TRBV6-4 and TRBJ2-3, with TRBD2 matching over 9 bases. The CDR3 runs 15 residues. Trimming took 4 bases from V and 0 from J; bases not matched to a gene: 2. Germline V gene lookup returns CDR1 MRHNA and CDR2 SNTAGT. The CDR3 loop is CASSVAGASTDTQYF. For the CDR3, the DNA is TGTGCCAGCAGTGTAGCGGGAGCTAGCACAGATACGCAGTATTTT.

CDR3: CASSQGLAGVLDTQYF. CDR3 DNA sequence: TGCGCCAGCAGCCAGGGACTAGCGGGAGTTTTGGATACGCAGTATTTT. This sequence joins TRBV5-1 and TRBJ2-3; 14 bases align to TRBD2. CDR1 SGHRS and CDR2 YFSETQ come from the germline V gene. The CDR3 contains 16 residues. The J segment lost 6 bases and the V segment lost 4 bases, leaving 7 bases of the junction unmatched. The variable domain in full, completed from reference TRBV5-1 and TRBJ2-3, reads KAGVTQTPRYLIKTRGQQVTLSCSPISGHRSVSWYQQTPGQGLQFLFEYFSETQRNKGNFPGRFSGRQFSNSRSEMNVSTLELGDSALYLCASSQGLAGVLDTQYFGPGTRLTVL.

The V and J genes are TRBV6-1 and TRBJ2-1, with D possibly being TRBD1 (5 bases). The germline V and J ends were trimmed by 1 base and 8 bases, with 9 bases remaining between them. This CDR3 spans 13 amino acids. The germline V gene has CDR1 MNHNS and CDR2 SASEGT. CDR3 protein: CASSEVVGHEQFF. The CDR3 DNA is TGTGCCAGCAGTGAAGTGGTGGGGCATGAGCAGTTCTTC.

The chain employs TRBV24-1 and TRBJ1-1; D is perhaps TRBD1 (5 bases). Trimming took 7 bases from V and 3 from J, leaving 14 bases between them. The length of the CDR3 is 14 residues. The germline CDR1 and CDR2 sequences are KGHDR and SFDVKD. This chain's CDR3 is CATSTGTRDTEAFF. CDR3 nucleotide sequence: TGTGCCACCAGCACCGGGACTAGGGACACTGAAGCTTTCTTT.

This sequence joins TRBV5-1 and TRBJ2-7; TRBD2 might be the D (5 bases). Trimming cost V 2 bases and J 2 bases, with 14 bases left between them. In germline, CDR1 is SGHRS, CDR2 YFSETQ. The CDR3 spans 15 residues. The CDR3, as DNA: TGCGCCAGCAGCTTCATAAAGGGAGTGGCCTACGAGCAGTACTTC. Translating it yields CASSFIKGVAYEQYF.

This clone was counted a single time. CDR3 amino acids: CASSRDGQGVHSGNTIYF. For the CDR3, the DNA is TGTGCCAGCAGCCGGGACGGACAGGGGGTGCACTCTGGAAACACCATATATTTT. The genes are TRBV5-5 and TRBJ1-3; TRBD1 agrees at 10 bases. The germline gives CDR1 SGHKS, CDR2 YYEKEE (reference sequence). CDR3 length: 18 amino acids. J lost 0 bases, V lost 4 bases, and 10 bases had no gene match. Full variable domain (outside the CDR3, taken from reference TRBV5-5 and TRBJ1-3): DAGVTQSPTHLIKTRGQQVTLRCSPISGHKSVSWYQQVLGQGPQFIFQYYEKEERGRGNFPDRFSARQFPNYSSELNVNALLLGDSALYLCASSRDGQGVHSGNTIYFGEGSWLTVV.

The chain links TRBV28 to TRBJ1-1, with 9 nucleotides matching TRBD1. V shed 7 bases and J 3 bases; nucleotides not matched to a gene: 6. This CDR3 region has 14 residues. Germline CDR1 is MDHEN and CDR2 is SYDVKM. This CDR3 reads CASTKTGGYTEAFF. The CDR3 coding sequence is TGTGCCAGCACTAAGACAGGGGGGTACACTGAAGCTTTCTTT.

V gene TRBV6-1 combines with J gene TRBJ2-7; TRBD2 is a possible D gene (5 bases). Trimming took off 1 base at V and 3 bases at J, with 13 bases between the two ends. CDR1 and CDR2 from the germline V gene are MNHNS and SASEGT. CDR3 length equals 15 residues. For the CDR3, the DNA is TGTGCCAGCAGTGAAGACGGAGGAGCCTACTACGAGCAGTACTTC. Amino acids: CASSEDGGAYYEQYF.

The CDR3 sequence: CASSLVGLAGVTDTQYF. The CDR3 nucleotides are TGTGCCAGCAGCTTAGTGGGACTAGCGGGAGTTACTGATACGCAGTATTTT. V is TRBV13 and J is TRBJ2-3, with 14 bases that match TRBD2. The junction had 6 bases not matched to a gene; V was cut back by 1 base and J by 6 bases. CDR3 length: 17 residues. Looked up from germline, CDR1 is PRHDT and CDR2 is FYEKMQ (reference sequence).

The chain combines TRBV5-1 with TRBJ2-1, with D unresolved. The CDR3 is 12 amino acids. The germline CDR1 and CDR2 sequences are SGHRS and YFSETQ. Trimming cost V 6 bases and J 7 bases, with 11 bases left between them. The CDR3 loop is CASNDRWNEQFF. The CDR3 DNA reads as TGCGCCAGCAACGATCGGTGGAATGAGCAGTTCTTC.

The chain carries TRBV29-1 and TRBJ2-3; the D is unclear. V was trimmed by 6 bases and J by 8 bases, leaving 18 bases between them. The CDR3 has 13 residues. CDR1 SQVTM and CDR2 ANQGSEA come from the germline V gene. The chain's CDR3 is CSVDSSRVGTQYF. The CDR3 DNA sequence: TGCAGCGTCGACTCCTCACGGGTGGGTACGCAGTATTTT.

The chain recombines TRBV6-5 with TRBJ2-1; possible D gene TRBD1, 5 bases. In germline, CDR1 is MNHEY, CDR2 SVGAGI. Trimming removed 6 bases from V and 7 bases from J, with 7 bases in between. The CDR3 has 11 residues. The CDR3: CASRGQNEQFF. In DNA form, the CDR3 reads TGTGCCAGCAGGGGGCAGAATGAGCAGTTCTTC.

CDR3 sequence reads: CATSRGYDRMSNQPQHF. The CDR3 bases are TGTGCCACCAGCAGAGGTTACGACAGGATGAGCAATCAGCCCCAGCATTTT. The chain recombines TRBV15 with TRBJ1-5; possibly TRBD1 for D (6 bases). This CDR3 is built from 17 residues. Germline-derived CDR1 and CDR2 are LNHNV and YYDKDF (reference sequence). V was cut by 1 base and J by 1 base, with 14 bases left in between.

The V gene is TRBV15, the J gene TRBJ1-1; 7 bases map to TRBD1. From germline, CDR1 is LNHNV and CDR2 YYDKDF (reference sequence). The CDR3 extends over 15 amino acids. After removal of 5 bases from V and 6 bases from J, the junction contained 12 bases not matched to a gene. The DNA of the CDR3 is TGTGCCACCAGCTATCGATCGGGACAGCGGTCTGAAGCTTTCTTT. Residues: CATSYRSGQRSEAFF.

V and J are TRBV28 and TRBJ1-4; the match to TRBD1 covers 9 bases. CDR1 and CDR2 (germline): MDHEN, SYDVKM. The CDR3 loop spans 15 amino acids. With 5 bases clipped from V and 3 bases from J, the junction kept 4 bases outside the gene matches. In DNA, the CDR3 is TGTGCCAGCAGTAAACAGGGGGCCTCTAATGAAAAACTGTTTTTT. This translates into CASSKQGASNEKLFF.

The chain is built from TRBV28 and TRBJ2-1; 8 bases align to TRBD2. Germline V gene lookup returns CDR1 MDHEN and CDR2 SYDVKM. The CDR3 is 15 amino acids. J lost 4 bases, V lost 2 bases, and 4 bases had no gene match. The DNA for the CDR3 is TGTGCCAGCAGTTTAGTAGGCGGGGGGTACAATGAGCAGTTCTTC. Protein product: CASSLVGGGYNEQFF.

V gene TRBV4-1 combines with J gene TRBJ2-7; 7 bases align to TRBD2. Germline-derived CDR1 and CDR2 are MGHRA and YSYEKL. Losses at the gene ends were 1 base for V and 4 bases for J; bases not matched to a gene: 10. The CDR3 runs to 16 residues. This CDR3 is CASSQGRGSAEYEQYF. The CDR3 region has the DNA TGCGCCAGCAGCCAAGGGCGCGGGAGCGCGGAGTACGAGCAGTACTTC.

V gene TRBV19 combines with J gene TRBJ1-3, with TRBD1 as a possible D gene (5 bases). The CDR3 totals 16 residues. The V gene's germline CDR1 is LNHDA and CDR2 SQIVND (reference sequence). Trimming took off 2 bases at V and 0 bases at J, with 11 bases between the two ends. Here the CDR3 DNA reads TGTGCCAGTAGTATATCACACAGGAGCTCTGGAAACACCATATATTTT. This translates into CASSISHRSSGNTIYF.

V and J are TRBV3-1 (or the pseudogene TRBV3-2) and TRBJ2-7; 7 nucleotides agree with TRBD2. Germline CDR1 LGHDT, CDR2 YNNKEL (reference sequence). V trimming: 4 bases; J trimming: 2 bases; junction bases outside the gene matches: 11. The CDR3 has 16 residues. This chain's CDR3 is CASSPGGGDGTYEQYF. In DNA, the CDR3 is TGTGCCAGCAGCCCGGGGGGAGGAGACGGTACCTACGAGCAGTACTTC.

The chain joins TRBV7-9 to TRBJ2-7, with TRBD1 identical over 9 bases. V lost 5 bases and J lost 6; bases outside the gene matches: 14. CDR1 is SEHNR, CDR2 FQNEAQ, per germline (reference sequence). This CDR3 has 16 amino acids. CDR3 nucleotide sequence: TGTGCCAGCAGCCCTCGTCCCGGGACAGGGCCGGGCGAGCAGTACTTC. It encodes CASSPRPGTGPGEQYF.

The genes are TRBV18 and TRBJ2-2; TRBD2 matches 11 bases. CDR1 is KGHSH and CDR2 is LQKENI in the germline V gene. CDR3 length: 14 residues. V lost 5 bases and J lost 7; bases outside the gene matches: 3. CDR3 residues: CASSAGLAGGELFF. Written as DNA, the CDR3 is TGTGCCAGCTCAGCAGGACTAGCGGGCGGGGAGCTGTTTTTT. Together with reference TRBV18 and TRBJ2-2, the CDR3 gives the full variable domain: NAGVMQNPRHLVRRRGQEARLRCSPMKGHSHVYWYRQLPEEGLKFMVYLQKENIIDESGMPKERFSAEFPKEGPSILRIQQVVRGDSAAYFCASSAGLAGGELFFGEGSRLTVL.

The chain has TRBV5-1 and TRBJ2-2; D not resolved. Germline loops: CDR1 SGHRS, CDR2 YFSETQ. Trimming removed 2 bases from V and 0 bases from J, with 8 bases in between. The CDR3 consists of 15 residues. Written as DNA, the CDR3 is TGCGCCAGCAGCTTCCACCTATCGAACACCGGGGAGCTGTTTTTT. Amino acid sequence: CASSFHLSNTGELFF.

This chain connects TRBV5-5 to TRBJ2-7; TRBD2 matches at 9 bases. Germline CDR1 SGHKS, CDR2 YYEKEE (reference sequence). This CDR3 contains 18 residues. Unmatched junction bases numbered 14, after V lost 0 bases and J lost 4 bases. In DNA form, the CDR3 reads TGTGCCAGCAGCTTGGGGGCGGGAGGGCCCGGAGCCTTTTACGAGCAGTACTTC. It is translated as CASSLGAGGPGAFYEQYF.

The rearrangement links TRBV7-3 to TRBJ2-2; unclear D gene. The CDR3 consists of 15 residues. Per the germline V gene, CDR1 is SGHTA and CDR2 is FQGTGA. V lost 0 bases and J 1 base, leaving 6 bases between the germline ends. CDR3 sequence reads: CASSLTPENTGELFF. The CDR3 DNA reads as TGTGCCAGCAGCTTAACTCCAGAGAACACCGGGGAGCTGTTTTTT.

The rearrangement uses TRBV7-3 and TRBJ1-2; a possible D gene is TRBD1 (5 bases). CDR3 length: 14 residues. Deletions cut 4 bases from V and 7 bases from J, with 16 bases between. Germline values: CDR1 SGHTA, CDR2 FQGTGA. The CDR3 DNA is TGTGCCAGCAGCTCTTCCTCGCCGGGGGGTGGCTACACCTTC. It yields the protein CASSSSSPGGGYTF.

This chain connects TRBV2 to TRBJ2-1, with D possibly matching TRBD2 (6 bases). The CDR3 runs to 12 residues. The V end lost 4 bases, the J end lost 6 bases, and 7 bases lay between the germline ends. Germline V CDR1 and CDR2: SNHLY, FYNNEI. The CDR3 DNA is TGTGCCAGCAGTGGGGACTCCAATGAGCAGTTCTTC. It yields the protein CASSGDSNEQFF.